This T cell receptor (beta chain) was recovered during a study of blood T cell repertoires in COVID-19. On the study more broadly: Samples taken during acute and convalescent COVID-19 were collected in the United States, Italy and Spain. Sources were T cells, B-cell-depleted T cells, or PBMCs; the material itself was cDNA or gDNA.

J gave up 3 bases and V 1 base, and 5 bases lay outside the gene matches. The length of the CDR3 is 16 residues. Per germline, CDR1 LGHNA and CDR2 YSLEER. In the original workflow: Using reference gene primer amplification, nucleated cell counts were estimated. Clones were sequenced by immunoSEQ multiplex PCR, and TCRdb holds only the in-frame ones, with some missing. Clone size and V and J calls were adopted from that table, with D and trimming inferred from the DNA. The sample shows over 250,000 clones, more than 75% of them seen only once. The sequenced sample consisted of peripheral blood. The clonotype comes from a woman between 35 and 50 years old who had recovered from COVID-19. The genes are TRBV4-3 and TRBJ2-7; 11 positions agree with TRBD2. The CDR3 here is CASSQGIAGGFYEQYF. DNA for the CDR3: TGCGCCAGCAGCCAAGGTATAGCGGGAGGGTTCTACGAGCAGTACTTC.